This TCR beta chain was captured in a study of shared clonotypes between healthy human individuals. Whole-study results and caveats: Measured sharing among donors was expected to vary with sequencing depth.

With 3 bases clipped from V and 5 bases from J, the junction kept 7 bases outside the gene matches. CDR1 and CDR2 from the germline V gene are MDHEN and SYDVKM. This CDR3 contains 15 residues. Comment on this clone: Its matching antigen is unknown.

Terminally differentiated effector memory CD45RA+ cells were excluded from the naive CD8 cells, which were CD45RO-negative and positively selected for CCR7. Sequenced by immunoSEQ multiplex PCR; TCRdb stores in-frame clones only, minus some. This repertoire shows roughly 1,800,000 clones, around 96% found once; its top ten account for approximately 1%. The chain recombines TRBV28 with TRBJ1-2, with 9 bases aligning to TRBD1. This clonotype was sampled from a man younger than 35 in good health. The material sequenced was naive CD8+ T cells sorted from blood. For the CDR3, the DNA is TGTGCCAGCAGTTTGGGGACAGGGTCTCCGTATGGCTACACCTTC. Protein sequence: CASSLGTGSPYGYTF.